This T cell receptor (beta chain) was sequenced during a study of shared clonotypes between healthy human individuals. Trimming took 0 bases from V and 0 from J, leaving 10 bases between them. CDR1 SGHNT and CDR2 YYREEE come from the germline V gene (reference sequence). The CDR3 has 15 amino acids. Execution of the assay was at deep level. The repertoire was sequenced with immunoSEQ multiplex PCR; TCRdb's copy has only in-frame clones and lacks some. The repertoire holds roughly 590,000 clones, with around 95% as singletons. CD45RO negativity and positive selection for CCR7 defined naive CD8 cells, a population that excluded terminally differentiated effector memory CD45RA+ cells.

The J gene is TRBJ2-7, the V gene TRBV5-4; TRBD2 might be the D (6 bases). Material for sequencing was naive CD8+ T cells sorted from blood. This receptor was identified in a woman in her twenties or thirties in good health. The CDR3 loop reads CASSLGGVSSYEQYF. CDR3 nucleotides: TGTGCCAGCAGCTTGGGCGGGGTGAGCTCCTACGAGCAGTACTTC.